These T cell receptor beta chains were read from a single sample in a study of beta chain features in type 1 diabetes. The method was immunoSEQ multiplex PCR; TCRdb's version includes in-frame clones alone and lacks a portion of them. The sample includes 300,000 to 350,000 clones, around 9% of them seen just once. The sample taken for sequencing was central memory CD4+ T cells from blood. The receptors here all came from a man aged 25 to 40 with type 1 diabetes. Each CDR3 is given with its conserved first and last residue. A D gene is named only where the DNA matches it firmly. Clone sizes are given selectively: once, few, many, or a class where the clone is expanded.

>.|TRBJ1-5|TRBV27|.
CASRGGRDQPQHF
TGTGCCAGCAGAGGGGGAAGGGATCAGCCCCAGCATTTT
>.|TRBJ2-7|TRBV7-6|few
CASSSSSYEQYF
TGTGCCAGCAGCTCTTCCTCCTACGAGCAGTACTTC
>TRBD2|TRBJ2-3|TRBV7-8|.
CASSRGGAGTDTQYF
TGTGCCAGCAGCCGCGGGGGGGCGGGCACAGATACGCAGTATTTT
>TRBD2|TRBJ2-1|TRBV29-1|.
CSVGTSGVGNEQFF
TGCAGCGTGGGGACTAGCGGGGTCGGCAATGAGCAGTTCTTC
>.|TRBJ1-5|TRBV6-1|few
CASKSGASNQPQHF
TGTGCCAGCAAGTCAGGGGCGAGCAATCAGCCCCAGCATTTT
>.|TRBJ1-2|TRBV6-5|few
CASSYSRSRSYGYTF
TGTGCCAGCAGTTACTCTCGGTCCAGATCCTATGGCTACACCTTC
>.|TRBJ2-3|TRBV28|few
CASSLRGLGTDTQYF
TGTGCCAGCAGTTTACGGGGGCTTGGGACAGATACGCAGTATTTT
>.|TRBJ2-7|TRBV30|.
CAATVYAYEQYF
TGTGCCGCGACAGTTTACGCCTACGAGCAGTACTTC
>.|TRBJ1-6|TRBV6-5|few
CASSSGYQKSPLHF
TGTGCCAGCAGTTCCGGATACCAAAAATCACCCCTCCACTTT
>.|TRBJ1-6|TRBV28|.
CASNLGGALQGDSPLHF
TGTGCCAGCAACCTGGGGGGCGCGTTACAGGGAGATTCACCCCTCCACTTT
>TRBD1|TRBJ1-2|TRBV5-6|.
CASSRLWDRLINYGYTF
TGTGCCAGCAGTCGGCTTTGGGACAGGCTGATAAACTATGGCTACACCTTC
>TRBD1|TRBJ1-6|TRBV4-3|.
CASSHQDRGHNRSPLHF
TGCGCCAGCAGCCATCAGGACAGGGGACATAATCGATCACCCCTCCACTTT
>.|TRBJ2-1|TRBV4-3|.
CASSQASGGASYNEQFF
TGCGCCAGCAGCCAAGCTTCAGGGGGGGCCTCCTACAATGAGCAGTTCTTC
>TRBD1|TRBJ1-5|TRBV2|.
CASSTSGQGGQPQHF
TGTGCCAGCAGTACGTCCGGACAGGGAGGGCAGCCCCAGCATTTT
>.|TRBJ1-5|TRBV7-7|few
CASSLNRFNQPQHF
TGTGCCAGCAGCTTAAACAGGTTCAATCAGCCCCAGCATTTT
>.|TRBJ2-1|TRBV6-5|.
CASGHSNEQFF
TGTGCCAGCGGTCACAGCAATGAGCAGTTCTTC
>TRBD1|TRBJ2-7|TRBV25-1|.
CASRGQDRYEQYF
TGTGCCAGCAGAGGACAGGATCGTTACGAGCAGTACTTC
>.|TRBJ1-1|TRBV9|.
CASSVGGDNTEAFF
TGTGCCAGCAGCGTAGGCGGAGACAACACTGAAGCTTTCTTT
>TRBD2|TRBJ2-1|TRBV10-2|few
CASSGLAGSYNEQFF
TGCGCCAGCAGTGGGTTAGCGGGGTCCTACAATGAGCAGTTCTTC
>.|TRBJ1-5|TRBV6-5|few
CASSWGRSNQPQHF
TGTGCCAGCAGTTGGGGACGGAGCAATCAGCCCCAGCATTTT